A selection of T cell receptor beta chains follows, all from one sample in a study of CD8+ T cells in alopecia areata. Data came from immunoSEQ multiplex PCR; TCRdb stores just in-frame clones and leaves some out. The data hold under 250,000 clones, with approximately 72% observed a single time. The sample in question was CD4+ T cells sorted from blood, obtained around week 44, from a patient treated with tofacitinib. These receptors all come from a human donor with alopecia areata. The CDR3 runs from the conserved cysteine through the conserved F or W. A D gene is named only where the DNA matches it firmly. For some rows the clone size is stated as once, few or many, or as a class when expanded; others skip it.

j_gene: TRBJ1-2; d_gene: .; v_gene: TRBV25-1; abundance: .; CDR3nt: TGTGCCAGCAGTGAGACCACAGGGTCCTATGGCTACACCTTC; CDR3aa: CASSETTGSYGYTF
j_gene: TRBJ1-1; d_gene: .; v_gene: TRBV29-1; abundance: .; CDR3nt: TGCAGCGTGGCCGAAGCGGGGACCAGAAACACTGAAGCTTTCTTT; CDR3aa: CSVAEAGTRNTEAFF
j_gene: TRBJ1-2; d_gene: .; v_gene: TRBV7-9; abundance: .; CDR3nt: TGTGCCAGCAGCTTAGCGTGGGACACTGGTGGCTACACCTTC; CDR3aa: CASSLAWDTGGYTF
j_gene: TRBJ2-3; d_gene: TRBD2; v_gene: TRBV6-4; abundance: .; CDR3nt: TGTGCCAGCAACCCGGGGGGAAGCACAGATACGCAGTATTTT; CDR3aa: CASNPGGSTDTQYF
j_gene: TRBJ2-7; d_gene: TRBD1; v_gene: TRBV29-1; abundance: .; CDR3nt: TGCAGCGTTGTTGTGTGGGACAGGCGGGTTCGGTTCTACGAGCAGTACTTC; CDR3aa: CSVVVWDRRVRFYEQYF
j_gene: TRBJ2-2; d_gene: TRBD2; v_gene: TRBV29-1; abundance: .; CDR3nt: TGCAGCGTCAGGACTAGCGGAACCGGGGAGCTGTTTTTT; CDR3aa: CSVRTSGTGELFF
j_gene: TRBJ2-2; d_gene: .; v_gene: TRBV6-6; abundance: .; CDR3nt: TGTGCCAGCAGCGATTACACCGGGGAGCTGTTTTTT; CDR3aa: CASSDYTGELFF
j_gene: TRBJ2-7; d_gene: TRBD1; v_gene: TRBV27; abundance: .; CDR3nt: TGTGCCAGCAGTTTAGTAGGGGGCGCGTACGAGCAGTACTTC; CDR3aa: CASSLVGGAYEQYF
j_gene: TRBJ1-2; d_gene: TRBD1; v_gene: TRBV11-2; abundance: .; CDR3nt: TGTGCCAGCAGCTTACCCGGGACAGCCTATGGCTACACCTTC; CDR3aa: CASSLPGTAYGYTF
j_gene: TRBJ1-1; d_gene: TRBD1; v_gene: TRBV29-1; abundance: .; CDR3nt: TGCAGCGCGACAGGGCTCGTGAACACTGAAGCTTTCTTT; CDR3aa: CSATGLVNTEAFF
j_gene: TRBJ1-5; d_gene: TRBD1; v_gene: TRBV29-1; abundance: .; CDR3nt: TGCAGCGTCGAGTCAGGGGGTCAGCCCCAGCATTTT; CDR3aa: CSVESGGQPQHF
j_gene: TRBJ1-5; d_gene: TRBD1; v_gene: TRBV6-1; abundance: .; CDR3nt: TGTGCCAGCAGTGAAGAGGACAGGGTTAAATGGCCCCAGCATTTT; CDR3aa: CASSEEDRVKWPQHF
j_gene: TRBJ1-2; d_gene: .; v_gene: TRBV10-3; abundance: .; CDR3nt: TGTGCCATCATGGTCGGGGGGCTTGCTGATGGCTACACCTTC; CDR3aa: CAIMVGGLADGYTF
j_gene: TRBJ1-2; d_gene: .; v_gene: TRBV25-1; abundance: few; CDR3nt: TGTGCCAGCAGTAGGGAGAACCGCTATGGCTACACCTTC; CDR3aa: CASSRENRYGYTF
j_gene: TRBJ2-1; d_gene: TRBD2; v_gene: TRBV4-2; abundance: .; CDR3nt: TGTGCCAGCAGCCAAGTAGGCGGGGGGGGAAACTACAATGAGCAGTTCTTC; CDR3aa: CASSQVGGGGNYNEQFF
j_gene: TRBJ2-3; d_gene: .; v_gene: TRBV2; abundance: .; CDR3nt: TGTGCCAGCAGTCGACTTTTACCCACAGATACGCAGTATTTT; CDR3aa: CASSRLLPTDTQYF
j_gene: TRBJ2-4; d_gene: .; v_gene: TRBV29-1; abundance: .; CDR3nt: TGCAGCGTTGAAGATCAGTCAGGACGAAATCCGTACTTC; CDR3aa: CSVEDQSGRNPYF
j_gene: TRBJ2-5; d_gene: .; v_gene: TRBV5-1; abundance: .; CDR3nt: TGCGCCAGCAGCTCCCGAGCATCCAGCCAGTACTTC; CDR3aa: CASSSRASSQYF
j_gene: TRBJ1-5; d_gene: .; v_gene: TRBV14; abundance: .; CDR3nt: TGTGCCAGCAGCCAAGATTTAAGAGGCAATCAGCCCCAGCATTTT; CDR3aa: CASSQDLRGNQPQHF
j_gene: TRBJ2-5; d_gene: TRBD2; v_gene: TRBV29-1; abundance: .; CDR3nt: TGCAGCGTCAGAACGGGGACTAGTAACATGGAGACCCAGTACTTC; CDR3aa: CSVRTGTSNMETQYF
j_gene: TRBJ2-7; d_gene: .; v_gene: TRBV4-3; abundance: .; CDR3nt: TGCGCCAGCAGCCAAGAAGGGAGCCCTACCTACGAGCAGTACTTC; CDR3aa: CASSQEGSPTYEQYF